This T cell receptor (beta chain) was identified during a study of cytomegalovirus exposure and HLA in healthy donors. The count of this clone is one. The PCR ran on 60 Vbeta and 13 Jbeta primers. Libraries were prepared by immunoSEQ multiplex PCR; TCRdb keeps only in-frame clonotypes and omits some of them. The table shows some 190,000 clones, with 70% to 90% occurring only once. This CDR3 spans 14 amino acids. V shed 5 bases and J shed 10 bases, with 17 bases lying between them. The germline V gene encodes CDR1 LNHDA and CDR2 SQIVND (reference sequence). This receptor was obtained from a young woman in good health and CMV-seronegative. Specimen: PBMCs. The rearrangement joins TRBV19 to TRBJ1-4; weak D call: TRBD1 (5 bases). The DNA for the CDR3 is TGTGCCAGTAGTCCCCGAGAAGGGGCCCGAAAACTGTTTTTT. The encoded protein is CASSPREGARKLFF.